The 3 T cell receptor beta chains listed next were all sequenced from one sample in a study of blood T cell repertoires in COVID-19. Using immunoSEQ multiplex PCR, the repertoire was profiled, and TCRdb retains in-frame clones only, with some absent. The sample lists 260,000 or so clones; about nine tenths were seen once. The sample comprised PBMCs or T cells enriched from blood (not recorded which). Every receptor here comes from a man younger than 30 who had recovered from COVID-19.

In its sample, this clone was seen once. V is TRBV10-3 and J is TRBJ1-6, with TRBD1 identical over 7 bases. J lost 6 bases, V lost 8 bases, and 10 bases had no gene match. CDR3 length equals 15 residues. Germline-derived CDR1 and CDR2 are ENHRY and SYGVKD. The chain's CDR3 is CAIAPGQSLNSPLHF. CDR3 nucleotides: TGTGCCATCGCTCCGGGACAGTCCCTTAATTCACCCCTCCACTTT.

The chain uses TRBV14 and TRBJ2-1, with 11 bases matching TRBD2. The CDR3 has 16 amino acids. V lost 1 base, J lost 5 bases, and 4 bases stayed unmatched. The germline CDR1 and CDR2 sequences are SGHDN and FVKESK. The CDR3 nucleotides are TGTGCCAGCAGCCAAGGACTAGCGGGAACGAACAATGAGCAGTTCTTC. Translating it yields CASSQGLAGTNNEQFF. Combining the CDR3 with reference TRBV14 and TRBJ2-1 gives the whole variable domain EAGVTQFPSHSVIEKGQTVTLRCDPISGHDNLYWYRRVMGKEIKFLLHFVKESKQDESGMPNNRFLAERTGGTYSTLKVQPAELEDSGVYFCASSQGLAGTNNEQFFGPGTRLTVL.

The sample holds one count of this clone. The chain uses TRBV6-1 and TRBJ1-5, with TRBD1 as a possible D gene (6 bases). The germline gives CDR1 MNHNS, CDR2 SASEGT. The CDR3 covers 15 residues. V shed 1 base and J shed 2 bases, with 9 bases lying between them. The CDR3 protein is CASSEVRGGNQPQHF. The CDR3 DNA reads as TGTGCCAGCAGTGAAGTCAGGGGAGGCAATCAGCCCCAGCATTTT.